One sample yielded the 23 T cell receptor beta chains listed below, sequenced in a study of lymphopenia after photon versus proton radiotherapy. Data came from immunoSEQ multiplex PCR; TCRdb stores just in-frame clones and leaves some out. The table includes around 63,000 clones, 86% detected once. The sequences come from peripheral blood, collected from a patient treated with photon-based radiotherapy. The source of these receptors is a man between 35 and 55 years old with gastric cancer.

The chain carries TRBV19 and TRBJ2-4, with 13 bases lining up with TRBD2. Germline CDR1 and CDR2: LNHDA and SQIVND (reference sequence). Unmatched junction bases numbered 7, after V lost 0 bases and J lost 2 bases. This CDR3 is 19 amino acids long. The CDR3 nucleotides read TGTGCCAGTAGTATAGAAATAGGAGGGACTAGCGGGACCAAAAACATTCAGTACTTC. It codes for CASSIEIGGTSGTKNIQYF.

The chain has TRBV4-2 and TRBJ1-1; 8 bases map to TRBD1. The CDR3 spans 16 residues. Germline CDR1 is LGHNA and CDR2 is YNFKEQ. The ends lost 1 base at V and 2 bases at J; junction bases unmatched: 6. The DNA of the CDR3 is TGTGCCAGCAGCCAAGTCTTACAGGGGGTTAACACTGAAGCTTTCTTT. It encodes CASSQVLQGVNTEAFF.

The chain combines TRBV4-1 with TRBJ2-7; D call uncertain. The germline CDR1 and CDR2 sequences are MGHRA and YSYEKL. This CDR3 comprises 14 residues. The V gene lost 0 bases and the J gene lost 1 base, with 7 bases spanning the gap. CDR3 bases: TGCGCCAGCAGCCAAGATACGGCTTCCTACGAGCAGTACTTC. This sequence encodes CASSQDTASYEQYF.

The V and J genes are TRBV1 and TRBJ1-1. TRBV1 is classified as a pseudogene. The CDR3 has 11 amino acids. CDR3 nucleotide sequence: TGCACCAGCAGCCAAGATCTACAAGCTTTCTTT. Translation gives CTSSQDLQAFF.

The gene calls are TRBV5-8 and TRBJ1-4, with TRBD1 matching 7 bases. After removal of 4 bases from V and 4 bases from J, the junction contained 7 bases not matched to a gene. The germline gives CDR1 SGHTS, CDR2 YDEGEE. The CDR3 contains 15 residues. The CDR3 here is CASSPRTGVNEKLFF. The CDR3 DNA reads as TGTGCCAGCAGCCCTCGGACAGGAGTTAATGAAAAACTGTTTTTT.

This chain's CDR3 is CASRTSSGTNTGELFF. CDR3 in DNA: TGTGCCAGCAGAACCAGCTCCGGGACGAACACCGGGGAGCTGTTTTTT. The V call is TRBV11-2, the J call TRBJ2-2, with a weak D call TRBD2 (5 bases). Trimming stripped 6 bases from V and 0 bases from J, with 14 bases between. Germline V CDR1 and CDR2: SGHAT, FQNNGV. This CDR3 spans 16 amino acids.

The rearrangement links TRBV29-1 to TRBJ2-4; 8 nucleotides line up with TRBD2. The CDR3 length is 14 residues. Germline V gene data show CDR1 as SQVTM and CDR2 as ANQGSEA. V lost 5 bases and J lost 1; bases outside the gene matches: 4. The CDR3 spells CSVSGGFAKNIQYF. In DNA, the CDR3 is TGCAGCGTTTCGGGGGGGTTCGCCAAAAACATTCAGTACTTC.

This sequence joins TRBV13 and TRBJ2-7; 9 bases are shared with TRBD1. The V and J ends lost 4 bases and 1 base, in that order; junction bases with no gene match: 5. The CDR3 covers 15 residues. Germline CDR1 PRHDT, CDR2 FYEKMQ (reference sequence). CDR3 coding DNA: TGTGCCAGCAGCTCCTCACAGGGGGCTTCCTACGAGCAGTACTTC. It specifies CASSSSQGASYEQYF.

V and J are TRBV6-1 and TRBJ2-7, with unresolved D. The CDR3 has 15 residues. Trimming left V 2 bases short and J 5 bases short, with 16 bases between. Germline V gene data show CDR1 as MNHNS and CDR2 as SASEGT. CDR3 nucleotide sequence: TGTGCCAGCAGTGAAAATCGGGCAGCTTTGGACGAGCAGTACTTC. Translated, it gives CASSENRAALDEQYF.

The V and J genes are TRBV5-5 and TRBJ2-7; TRBD2 might be the D (6 bases). The CDR3 sequence is 14 residues long. Germline V CDR1 and CDR2: SGHKS, YYEKEE (reference sequence). The V end lost 4 bases, the J end lost 3 bases, and 14 bases lay between the germline ends. CDR3 in DNA: TGTGCCAGCAGCGTCTCCGGGAGAGTCTACGAGCAGTACTTC. Translated: CASSVSGRVYEQYF.

This chain connects TRBV10-3 to TRBJ2-4; D may be TRBD1 (6 bases). CDR3 size: 15 residues. With 1 base removed from V and 9 bases from J, the gap between germline ends came to 16 bases. Germline assignment: CDR1 ENHRY and CDR2 SYGVKD. The CDR3 DNA follows: TGTGCCATCAGTGAGTTGGACAGACCACCGGCCATTCAGTACTTC. It codes for CAISELDRPPAIQYF.

The V gene is TRBV9, the J gene TRBJ1-6; 7 bases agree with TRBD1. CDR3 length: 16 residues. V lost 3 bases to trimming and J lost 9 bases; unmatched junction nucleotides: 12. From germline, CDR1 is SGDLS and CDR2 YYNGEE. DNA of the CDR3: TGTGCCAGCAGCGCGACCCCGGGACAGCTTAGTTCACCCCTCCACTTT. Translating it yields CASSATPGQLSSPLHF.

The genes are TRBV19 and TRBJ1-2, with D perhaps TRBD1 (5 bases). Germline V gene data show CDR1 as LNHDA and CDR2 as SQIVND (reference sequence). V was cut by 7 bases and J by 2 bases, with 8 bases left in between. The CDR3 runs to 12 residues. CDR3 sequence: CASTSGNYGYTF. Here the CDR3 DNA reads TGTGCCAGTACGTCAGGGAACTATGGCTACACCTTC.

The gene calls are TRBV6-5 and TRBJ2-5, with 9 positions matching TRBD1. The DNA end favors TRBJ2-7, so the J call may be wrong. CDR3 size: 13 residues. The V gene's germline CDR1 is MNHEY and CDR2 SVGAGI. The CDR3 region is CASSSDRGYEQYF. CDR3 DNA: TGTGCCAGCAGTTCGGACAGGGGCTACGAGCAGTACTTC.

The chain recombines TRBV18 with TRBJ2-5; D may be TRBD2 (5 bases). The germline V and J ends were trimmed by 3 bases and 10 bases, with 18 bases remaining between them. CDR1 is KGHSH, CDR2 LQKENI, per germline. This CDR3 region has 14 residues. CDR3 DNA: TGTGCCAGCTCACCGGGCAGCAGCGAGAGGGACCAGTACTTC. Translation gives CASSPGSSERDQYF.

This chain joins TRBV19 and TRBJ2-2, with 9 bases aligning to TRBD1. In germline, CDR1 is LNHDA, CDR2 SQIVND (reference sequence). The CDR3 has 14 amino acids. J gave up 7 bases and V 6 bases, and 6 bases lay outside the gene matches. The CDR3: CASRRGQGNGELFF. For the CDR3, the DNA is TGTGCCAGTAGGAGGGGACAGGGAAACGGGGAGCTGTTTTTT.

This chain uses TRBV30 with TRBJ1-2; the D is unclear. Germline V gives CDR1 GTSNPN, CDR2 SVGIG (reference sequence). This CDR3 is built from 15 residues. Trimming took off 4 bases at V and 2 bases at J, with 17 bases between the two ends. The CDR3 reads CAWTQWAPANYGYTF. The CDR3 DNA is TGTGCCTGGACCCAATGGGCCCCAGCCAACTATGGCTACACCTTC.

This clone was seen only a few times. The chain uses TRBV30 and TRBJ1-6; 11 bases are shared with TRBD1. Germline CDR1 GTSNPN, CDR2 SVGIG (reference sequence). J was trimmed by 9 bases and V by 8 bases; bases with no gene match: 3. The CDR3 length is 12 residues. CDR3 region: CAGGTGGSPLHF. In DNA, the CDR3 is TGTGCCGGGGGGACAGGGGGTTCACCCCTCCACTTT.

This clone was recorded only once. This chain joins TRBV5-4 and TRBJ1-1; D not resolved. Germline V gene sequence: CDR1 SGHNT, CDR2 YYREEE (reference sequence). This CDR3 contains 13 residues. Trimming left V 4 bases short and J 2 bases short, with 9 bases between. In DNA form, the CDR3 reads TGTGCCAGCAGCACTGACACTAACACTGAAGCTTTCTTT. Translated: CASSTDTNTEAFF.

The V call is TRBV9, the J call TRBJ1-6; no clear D gene. This CDR3 spans 17 amino acids. The germline V gene has CDR1 SGDLS and CDR2 YYNGEE. Trimming removed 3 bases from V and 0 bases from J, with 13 bases in between. CDR3 sequence (DNA): TGTGCCAGCAGCGGATCTCAGGAGAGCTCCTATAATTCACCCCTCCACTTT. This translates into CASSGSQESSYNSPLHF. The full variable domain, rest sourced from reference TRBV9 and TRBJ1-6, is DSGVTQTPKHLITATGQRVTLRCSPRSGDLSVYWYQQSLDQGLQFLIQYYNGEERAKGNILERFSAQQFPDLHSELNLSSLELGDSALYFCASSGSQESSYNSPLHFGNGTRLTVT.

By its share, this clone is medium-sized. The V gene is TRBV7-9, the J gene TRBJ1-4; a possible D gene is TRBD1 (5 bases). The CDR3 runs to 16 residues. CDR1 and CDR2 from the germline V gene are SEHNR and FQNEAQ (reference sequence). The V end lost 5 bases, the J end lost 5 bases, and 18 bases lay between the germline ends. The CDR3 is CASSQAERGLNEKLFF. CDR3 coding DNA: TGTGCCAGCAGCCAAGCCGAGAGGGGATTAAATGAAAAACTGTTTTTT. Using reference TRBV7-9 and TRBJ1-4 for the parts outside the CDR3, the full variable domain is DTGVSQNPRHKITKRGQNVTFRCDPISEHNRLYWYRQTLGQGPEFLTYFQNEAQLEKSRLLSDRFSAERPKGSFSTLEIQRTEQGDSAMYLCASSQAERGLNEKLFFGSGTQLSVL.

The chain employs TRBV6-6 and TRBJ1-4; D remains ambiguous. Per the germline V gene, CDR1 is MNHNY and CDR2 is SVGAGI (reference sequence). The CDR3 is 16 amino acids. Trimming stripped 0 bases from V and 4 bases from J, with 12 bases between. The CDR3 sequence is CASSYSVKGYNEKLFF. The DNA of the CDR3 is TGTGCCAGCAGTTACTCGGTCAAAGGGTATAATGAAAAACTGTTTTTT.

V and J are TRBV14 and TRBJ2-5; D is ambiguous. CDR3 length: 12 residues. Germline V gene lookup returns CDR1 SGHDN and CDR2 FVKESK. The V and J ends lost 3 bases and 4 bases respectively, with 6 bases between them. DNA for the CDR3: TGTGCCAGCAGCCACCAGAGAGAGACCCAGTACTTC. This codes for CASSHQRETQYF. Full variable domain (rest looked up from reference TRBV14 and TRBJ2-5): EAGVTQFPSHSVIEKGQTVTLRCDPISGHDNLYWYRRVMGKEIKFLLHFVKESKQDESGMPNNRFLAERTGGTYSTLKVQPAELEDSGVYFCASSHQRETQYFGPGTRLLVL.